This section outlines one T cell receptor beta chain sequence together with its context. Its matching antigen is unknown. Sequenced by immunoSEQ multiplex PCR; TCRdb stores in-frame clones only, minus some. The data contain about 260,000 clones, about nine tenths of them singletons. This record comes from a study of cytomegalovirus exposure and HLA in healthy donors. Overall study findings and caveats: Cytomegalovirus association was assigned to about 150 TCR beta chains.

Trimming took off 7 bases at V and 6 bases at J, with 16 bases between the two ends. Germline CDR1 and CDR2: MNHEY and SMNVEV (reference sequence). The CDR3 is 14 residues long. From the roughly 110-subject validation cohort, which was separate from the approximately 700-subject first cohort, the donors were drawn. V gene TRBV27 combines with J gene TRBJ2-1; either TRBD1 or TRBD2 may supply D (5 bases each). Sequencing input: PBMCs. This TCR was sampled from a woman younger than 45 in good health and CMV-seronegative. CDR3 sequence (DNA): TGTGCCAGCATTGTTAGTGGGGCGGGCAATGAGCAGTTCTTC. Its translation: CASIVSGAGNEQFF.